The clone carrying this TCR beta chain was seen a single time. The source of the sample is a study of shared clonotypes between healthy human individuals. Overall study context: CD4 naive cells filled three plates per donor, CD4 memory three, CD8 naive two and CD8 memory one.

Genomic DNA (from each subset) was split evenly across several immunoSEQ plates. Authors' data handling: Junction-only immunoSEQ sequences carried no quality scores, so filtering differed. Sequenced by immunoSEQ multiplex PCR; TCRdb stores in-frame clones only, minus some. The V and J calls and clone size were taken over from that table, and D and trimming were inferred from the DNA. The sample shows fewer than 1 million clones, around 96% of them seen only once. Terminally differentiated effector memory CD45RA+ cells were excluded by CCR7 positive selection of CD45RO-negative cells. Material: naive CD8+ T cells sorted from blood. This receptor was obtained from a man aged 25 to 45 in good health.

The CDR3 is CATSRDKIGQGSVYSNQPQHF. CDR3 bases: TGTGCCACCAGCAGAGATAAGATCGGACAGGGGTCCGTTTATAGCAATCAGCCCCAGCATTTT. The chain couples TRBV15 to TRBJ1-5; 9 bases agree with TRBD1. Germline V lookup: CDR1 LNHNV, CDR2 YYDKDF (reference sequence). This CDR3 region has 21 residues. The V segment lost 0 bases and the J segment 0 bases; nucleotides outside the gene matches: 15.